This T cell receptor (beta chain) was found in a study of blood T cell repertoires in COVID-19. Study at large: The United States, Italy and Spain were the sources of the acute and convalescent COVID-19 samples.

Between the trimmed V and J ends, which lost 4 bases and 4 bases, there was a span of 11 bases. The germline V gene encodes CDR1 SGHTA and CDR2 FQGTGA. The CDR3 totals 14 residues. Original analysis: Amplified reference gene primers provided the basis for estimating nucleated cell counts. Using immunoSEQ multiplex PCR, the repertoire was profiled, and TCRdb retains in-frame clones only, with some absent. Clone size and V and J calls were adopted from that table, with D and trimming inferred from the DNA. The sample holds roughly 330,000 clones; roughly 89% are singletons and the top ten take approximately 10%.

Sample: peripheral blood. This chain connects TRBV7-3 to TRBJ2-1; possible D gene TRBD1, 5 bases. The TCR was taken from a man aged 25-45 years with COVID-19, enrolled during active disease. The CDR3 spells CASSSSTVYNEQFF. The CDR3 nucleotides are TGTGCCAGCAGCTCCTCGACAGTTTACAATGAGCAGTTCTTC.